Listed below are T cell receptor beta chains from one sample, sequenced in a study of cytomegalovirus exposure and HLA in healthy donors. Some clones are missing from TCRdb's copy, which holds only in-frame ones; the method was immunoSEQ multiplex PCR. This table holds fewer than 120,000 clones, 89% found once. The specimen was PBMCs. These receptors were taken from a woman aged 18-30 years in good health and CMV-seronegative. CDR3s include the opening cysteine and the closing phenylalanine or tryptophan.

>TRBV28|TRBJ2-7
CASSLFLVEQYF
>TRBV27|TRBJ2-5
CASSLQGSYGETQYF
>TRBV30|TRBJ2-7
CACTRRETLYEQYF
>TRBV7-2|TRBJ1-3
CASSLTITGSGNTIYF
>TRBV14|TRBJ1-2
CASSQDRAVDYTF
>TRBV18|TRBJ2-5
CASSPGTIQETQYF
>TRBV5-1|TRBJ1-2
CASSVTQGNYGYTF
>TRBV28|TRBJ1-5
CASHSRVQPQHF
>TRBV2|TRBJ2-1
CASNPQRGGYNEQFF
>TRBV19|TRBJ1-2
CASVDRGLPGYTF
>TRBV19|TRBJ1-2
CASSPPSWTGPYGYTF
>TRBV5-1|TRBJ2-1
CASSPGLAGVSDEQFF
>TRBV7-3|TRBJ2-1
CASSLRGLAGSSYNEQFF
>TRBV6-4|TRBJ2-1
CASSATTGQTGEQFF
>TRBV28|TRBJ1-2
CASSLVGTVGGYTF
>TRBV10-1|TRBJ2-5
CASSDRGETQYF
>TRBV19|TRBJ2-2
CATNRRGGQSTGELFF
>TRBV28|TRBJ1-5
CASRSPRGQPQHF
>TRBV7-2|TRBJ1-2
CASSSDRATNYGYTF
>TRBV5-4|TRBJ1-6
CASSDYSPVGGSPLHF
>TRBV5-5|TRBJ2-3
CASSLSARFRRTDTQYF
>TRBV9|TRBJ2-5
CASSHPLGGAGETQYF